This TCR beta chain was profiled in a study of T cell responses to AZD1222 COVID-19 vaccine. Assay used: immunoSEQ multiplex PCR; TCRdb lists only in-frame clones, some missing. The sample lists about 60,000 clones, around 88% occurring once. CDR3 length: 13 residues. Trimming left V 2 bases short and J 6 bases short, with 10 bases between. Per germline, CDR1 MNHEY and CDR2 SVGEGT. On this clone itself: What it binds is unknown.

Study results and limitations: A rise in Spike-specific TCR breadth and depth followed two AZD1222 doses.

The sample was peripheral blood, taken 28 days after the second AZD1222 dose. The clonotype comes from an adult who received the AZD1222 COVID-19 vaccine. This chain uses TRBV6-2 or TRBV6-3 with TRBJ1-1; D may be TRBD1 (5 bases). Here the CDR3 reads CASSYGGLAEAFF. The CDR3 nucleotides are TGTGCCAGCAGTTACGGGGGATTAGCTGAAGCTTTCTTT.